These 21 T cell receptor beta chains share one sample of origin, sequenced in a study of cytomegalovirus exposure and HLA in healthy donors. 60 Vbeta and 13 Jbeta primers were used in PCR. Clones were read by immunoSEQ multiplex PCR, and TCRdb kept only the in-frame ones, dropping some. Here the sample table reports 100,000 to 150,000 clones. The material sequenced was PBMCs. Every receptor here comes from a woman in her forties in good health and CMV-seronegative.

This chain connects TRBV11-3 to TRBJ2-2; D gene uncertain. V was pared by 1 base and J by 3 bases, with 6 bases between. CDR1 is SGHNT, CDR2 YENEEA, per germline. The CDR3 is 14 amino acids. The CDR3, as DNA: TGTGCCAGCAGCTTAGTTCGGGACACCGGGGAGCTGTTTTTT. Protein sequence: CASSLVRDTGELFF.

The rearrangement links TRBV19 to TRBJ1-6; D possibly corresponds to TRBD1 (5 bases). Germline V gene sequence: CDR1 LNHDA, CDR2 SQIVND (reference sequence). V lost 8 bases, J lost 8 bases, and 19 bases lay in between. This CDR3 is built from 15 residues. The chain's CDR3 is CASGQGTAWDSPLHF. The CDR3 bases are TGTGCCAGTGGGCAGGGCACGGCATGGGATTCACCCCTCCACTTT.

The chain combines TRBV18 with TRBJ2-2, with TRBD1 matching 9 bases. This CDR3 has 16 amino acids. Losses at the gene ends were 4 bases for V and 3 bases for J; bases not matched to a gene: 6. Germline lookup yields CDR1 KGHSH and CDR2 LQKENI. In DNA form, the CDR3 reads TGTGCCAGCTCACTACAGGGGGCGCGGGACACCGGGGAGCTGTTTTTT. Its translation is CASSLQGARDTGELFF.

This sequence joins TRBV29-1 and TRBJ2-3; 12 bases agree with TRBD2. Germline loops: CDR1 SQVTM, CDR2 ANQGSEA. This CDR3 is 15 amino acids long. With V trimmed by 5 bases and J by 2 bases, 5 bases remained unmatched. DNA for the CDR3: TGCAGCGTTTCGACTAGCGGGGGCCTCACAGATACGCAGTATTTT. Translation gives CSVSTSGGLTDTQYF.

The chain uses TRBV6-6 and TRBJ1-2, with 7 bases aligning to TRBD1. Trimming took 4 bases from V and 0 from J; bases not matched to a gene: 8. This CDR3 has 16 residues. CDR1 is MNHNY, CDR2 SVGAGI, per germline (reference sequence). The CDR3 sequence: CASSSPGTASNYGYTF. DNA for the CDR3: TGTGCCAGCAGTTCTCCCGGGACAGCTTCTAACTATGGCTACACCTTC.

The J gene is TRBJ1-1, the V gene TRBV14; D is unclear. This CDR3 region has 13 residues. Germline V gene sequence: CDR1 SGHDN, CDR2 FVKESK. With 5 bases removed from V and 1 base from J, the gap between germline ends came to 8 bases. CDR3 DNA: TGTGCCAGCAGCTCCTCCAGGAACACTGAAGCTTTCTTT. Protein product: CASSSSRNTEAFF.

This chain joins TRBV27 and TRBJ2-3; no reliable D call. The ends were cut back, 7 bases at V and 6 bases at J, with 14 bases in the middle. Germline V gene lookup returns CDR1 MNHEY and CDR2 SMNVEV (reference sequence). The CDR3 extends over 13 amino acids. CDR3 protein: CASKMRVADTQYF. CDR3 DNA: TGTGCCAGCAAAATGCGAGTCGCGGATACGCAGTATTTT.

The J gene is TRBJ1-3, the V gene TRBV5-5; 7 positions match TRBD1. V lost 4 bases and J lost 0; bases outside the gene matches: 4. CDR1 is SGHKS and CDR2 is YYEKEE in the germline V gene (reference sequence). The CDR3 consists of 15 residues. The CDR3 DNA reads as TGTGCCAGCAGCGCAGGGGGGACCTCTGGAAACACCATATATTTT. This translates into CASSAGGTSGNTIYF.

As regards this clone: Different DNA sequences within this sample yield the same CDR3. The rearrangement uses TRBV6-5 and TRBJ1-4; D perhaps matches TRBD1 (6 bases). This CDR3 has 14 residues. V was shortened by 6 bases and J by 4 bases, with 12 bases between the two germline ends. The germline gives CDR1 MNHEY, CDR2 SVGAGI. The CDR3 bases are TGTGCCAGCAGCCGGACAGCTATTAATGAAAAACTGTTTTTT. Its translation is CASSRTAINEKLFF.

The chain employs TRBV15 and TRBJ1-2, with 9 bases aligning to TRBD1. Germline-derived CDR1 and CDR2 are LNHNV and YYDKDF (reference sequence). This CDR3 region has 14 residues. V lost 5 bases to trimming and J lost 8 bases; unmatched junction nucleotides: 9. In DNA, the CDR3 is TGTGCCACCAGCCCCCGACAGGGGGTGGGGGGCTACACCTTC. Translation: CATSPRQGVGGYTF.

The chain uses TRBV4-1 and TRBJ1-1; TRBD1 matches 7 bases. V lost 8 bases and J lost 0; bases outside the gene matches: 12. Looked up from germline, CDR1 is MGHRA and CDR2 is YSYEKL. The CDR3 is 16 amino acids. The CDR3 nucleotides read TGCGCCAGCGGACAGGAGAATTTCCGCGTGAACACTGAAGCTTTCTTT. Its protein is CASGQENFRVNTEAFF.

V and J are TRBV25-1 and TRBJ1-3; 9 nucleotides match TRBD1. The length of the CDR3 is 16 residues. CDR1 and CDR2 (germline): MGHDK, SYGVNS. Losses at the gene ends were 4 bases for V and 0 bases for J; bases not matched to a gene: 4. The DNA for the CDR3 is TGTGCCAGCAGTGTCGGACAGGGGAGCTCTGGAAACACCATATATTTT. Its translation: CASSVGQGSSGNTIYF.

The chain employs TRBV7-9 and TRBJ2-1, with a possible D match to TRBD2 (5 bases). V was pared by 1 base and J by 1 base, with 17 bases between. Germline CDR1 SEHNR, CDR2 FQNEAQ (reference sequence). CDR3 size: 18 residues. Here the CDR3 DNA reads TGTGCCAGCAGCTTAGGAGGGTCGGGTTTAGGGTCCTACAATGAGCAGTTCTTC. Translated: CASSLGGSGLGSYNEQFF.

The rearrangement uses TRBV14 and TRBJ2-2, with a weak D call TRBD1 (6 bases). The V end was cut by 5 bases, the J end by 4 bases, with 8 bases between. The CDR3 has 13 residues. Germline V gene data show CDR1 as SGHDN and CDR2 as FVKESK. CDR3 coding DNA: TGTGCCAGCAGCGGACAGCTCACCGGGGAGCTGTTTTTT. Encoded protein: CASSGQLTGELFF. Using reference TRBV14 and TRBJ2-2 for the parts outside the CDR3, the full variable domain is EAGVTQFPSHSVIEKGQTVTLRCDPISGHDNLYWYRRVMGKEIKFLLHFVKESKQDESGMPNNRFLAERTGGTYSTLKVQPAELEDSGVYFCASSGQLTGELFFGEGSRLTVL.

The chain employs TRBV9 and TRBJ2-1, with 9 nucleotides matching TRBD2. This CDR3 comprises 14 residues. The J segment lost 9 bases and the V segment lost 2 bases, leaving 6 bases of the junction unmatched. Germline CDR1 SGDLS, CDR2 YYNGEE. The CDR3 sequence: CASSVAGGPGEQFF. The DNA of the CDR3 is TGTGCCAGCAGCGTGGCGGGGGGGCCCGGTGAGCAGTTCTTC.

The chain joins TRBV5-1 to TRBJ1-4, with 7 bases identical to TRBD1. The CDR3 sequence is 16 residues long. J was trimmed by 6 bases and V by 0 bases; bases with no gene match: 8. The germline V gene has CDR1 SGHRS and CDR2 YFSETQ. The CDR3 DNA sequence: TGCGCCAGCAGCTTGGCCGGCAGGGGGGAAGATGAAAAACTGTTTTTT. The encoded protein is CASSLAGRGEDEKLFF.

The DNA for the CDR3 is TGTGCCAGCAGTTACGCAGGGGATGGCGAAAAACTGTTTTTT. Amino acid sequence: CASSYAGDGEKLFF. The chain employs TRBV6-6 and TRBJ1-4, with D perhaps matching TRBD1 (6 bases). V lost 2 bases, J lost 8 bases, and 12 bases lay in between. Germline V gene lookup returns CDR1 MNHNY and CDR2 SVGAGI (reference sequence). This CDR3 contains 14 residues.

The chain joins TRBV2 to TRBJ1-5; no clear D gene. The CDR3 consists of 16 residues. Germline assignment: CDR1 SNHLY and CDR2 FYNNEI. V was shortened by 7 bases and J by 4 bases, with 20 bases between the two germline ends. CDR3 bases: TGTGCCAGCACCCCTGAGGCTTGGGTTAGAAATCAGCCCCAGCATTTT. This gives the protein CASTPEAWVRNQPQHF.

V usage is TRBV29-1 and J usage is TRBJ1-2; perhaps TRBD1 as D (6 bases). CDR3 length equals 14 residues. Germline V CDR1 and CDR2: SQVTM, ANQGSEA. Trimming took off 4 bases at V and 2 bases at J, with 14 bases between the two ends. This CDR3 reads CSVALITGNYGYTF. CDR3 coding DNA: TGCAGCGTTGCCCTAATCACAGGGAACTATGGCTACACCTTC. Variable domain in full (rest from reference TRBV29-1 and TRBJ1-2): SAVISQKPSRDICQRGTSLTIQCQVDSQVTMMFWYRQQPGQSLTLIATANQGSEATYESGFVIDKFPISRPNLTFSTLTVSNMSPEDSSIYLCSVALITGNYGYTFGSGTRLTVV.

V gene TRBV2 combines with J gene TRBJ2-2, with D perhaps TRBD2 (5 bases). Deletions cut 4 bases from V and 1 base from J, with 10 bases between. Germline CDR1 and CDR2: SNHLY and FYNNEI. The CDR3 length is 15 residues. The CDR3 loop is CASSVKRRNTGELFF. CDR3 DNA sequence: TGTGCCAGCAGTGTGAAGCGGCGGAACACCGGGGAGCTGTTTTTT.

The V call is TRBV28, the J call TRBJ1-2, with 8 positions matching TRBD1. There are 14 residues in the CDR3. V was clipped by 6 bases and J by 8 bases; unmatched bases: 11. Germline assignment: CDR1 MDHEN and CDR2 SYDVKM. The CDR3: CASRTSGGAGGYTF. The CDR3, as DNA: TGTGCCAGCAGGACTTCAGGGGGCGCAGGCGGCTACACCTTC.